Below are 12 T cell receptor beta chains sequenced from a single sample in a study of T-cell reconstitution after alpha-beta-depleted transplantation in children. TCRbeta library construction was performed incorporating unique molecular identifiers. Each CDR3 protein gets one entry after TCRdb re-called the PCR reads with MiXCR. Among fewer than 550,000 distinct CDR3 sequences listed, around 9.9% were seen once. The sample here was PBMCs from the stem cell graft donor, taken from the stem cell graft. The origin of the receptors is a human donor who donated a stem cell graft to a child with acute myeloid leukemia.

This clonotype was counted a few times. The chain combines TRBV5-1 with TRBJ2-2; no clear D gene. The CDR3 has 15 residues. CDR1 is SGHRS, CDR2 YFSETQ, per germline. The V gene lost 1 base and the J gene lost 0 bases, with 7 bases spanning the gap. CDR3 in amino acids: CASSLLTSNTGELFF. The CDR3 DNA is TGCGCCAGCAGCTTGCTCACATCGAACACCGGGGAGCTGTTTTTT.

The gene calls are TRBV2 and TRBJ2-3; D may be TRBD1 (5 bases). Between the trimmed V and J ends, which lost 8 bases and 0 bases, there was a span of 12 bases. The CDR3 loop spans 14 amino acids. CDR1 and CDR2 (germline): SNHLY, FYNNEI. This CDR3 reads CASAAGSSTDTQYF. CDR3 in DNA: TGTGCCAGCGCCGCAGGGTCTAGCACAGATACGCAGTATTTT.

This clonotype occurred a few times. This rearrangement joins TRBV5-6 to TRBJ2-4; D is perhaps TRBD2 (5 bases). This CDR3 has 14 amino acids. Germline V gene lookup returns CDR1 SGHDT and CDR2 YYEEEE. V lost 4 bases to trimming and J lost 1 base, with 9 bases between them. CDR3 bases: TGTGCCAGCAGCCCGGGGTCGGCCAAAAACATTCAGTACTTC. Residues: CASSPGSAKNIQYF.

The J gene is TRBJ2-1, the V gene TRBV27; 11 bases fit TRBD1. J lost 6 bases, V lost 5 bases, and 6 bases had no gene match. The length of the CDR3 is 15 residues. CDR1 and CDR2 from the germline V gene are MNHEY and SMNVEV (reference sequence). CDR3 in DNA: TGTGCCAGCAGTCGGGACAGGGGGATTGGCAATGAGCAGTTCTTC. Its translation is CASSRDRGIGNEQFF.

This clonotype was seen ten or more times. The J gene is TRBJ2-2, the V gene TRBV12-3 or TRBV12-4, with unresolved D. Trimming left V 5 bases short and J 5 bases short, with 9 bases between. This CDR3 has 13 residues. The CDR3 DNA reads as TGTGCCAGCAGTCAAGGGTGGACCGGGGAGCTGTTTTTT. Amino acid sequence: CASSQGWTGELFF.

This clonotype was seen a handful of times. The chain uses TRBV18 and TRBJ2-7, with 8 bases that match TRBD2. V was clipped by 3 bases and J by 2 bases; unmatched bases: 0. The CDR3 is 13 residues long. CDR1 and CDR2 (germline): KGHSH, LQKENI. The CDR3 DNA reads TGTGCCAGCTCACCCGGGAGGGCCTACGAGCAGTACTTC. Residues: CASSPGRAYEQYF.

This clonotype was detected only a few times. The chain has TRBV5-1 and TRBJ2-3, with 10 positions matching TRBD2. The CDR3 sequence is 18 residues long. V lost 1 base, J lost 2 bases, and 10 bases stayed unmatched. Germline values: CDR1 SGHRS, CDR2 YFSETQ. As DNA, the CDR3 is TGCGCCAGCAGCTTGTCTAAGCGGGAGGGCCCTTACACAGATACGCAGTATTTT. It translates to CASSLSKREGPYTDTQYF.

This clonotype has a handful of counts. The chain employs TRBV7-2 and TRBJ2-3; perhaps D is TRBD1 or TRBD2 (6 bases each). The CDR3 contains 14 residues. Trimming cost V 1 base and J 5 bases, with 10 bases left between them. Germline CDR1 is SGHTA and CDR2 is FQGNSA. In DNA, the CDR3 is TGTGCCAGCAGCTTAGATCGGGGGCTAGATACGCAGTATTTT. Encoded protein: CASSLDRGLDTQYF. The whole variable domain, filled in from reference TRBV7-2 and TRBJ2-3, reads GAGVSQSPSNKVTEKGKDVELRCDPISGHTALYWYRQSLGQGLEFLIYFQGNSAPDKSGLPSDRFSAERTGGSVSTLTIQRTQQEDSAVYLCASSLDRGLDTQYFGPGTRLTVL.

J is TRBJ1-1 and V is TRBV7-3; possible D gene TRBD1, 5 bases. The length of the CDR3 is 15 residues. V lost 2 bases to trimming and J lost 1 base, with 11 bases between them. Germline V lookup: CDR1 SGHTA, CDR2 FQGTGA. The chain's CDR3 is CASSLQGPGNTEAFF. In nucleotides, the CDR3 is TGTGCCAGCAGCTTACAGGGCCCTGGGAACACTGAAGCTTTCTTT.

This clonotype has just a few counts. The V and J genes are TRBV4-1 and TRBJ1-2; possibly TRBD1 for D (5 bases). Between the trimmed V and J ends, which lost 0 bases and 4 bases, there was a span of 15 bases. Germline V gene sequence: CDR1 MGHRA, CDR2 YSYEKL. This CDR3 is 16 amino acids long. CDR3 protein: CASSQDMRGVPYGYTF. In nucleotides, the CDR3 is TGCGCCAGCAGCCAAGATATGCGAGGGGTCCCCTATGGCTACACCTTC.

The genes are TRBV11-2 and TRBJ1-1; D remains unclear. From germline, CDR1 is SGHAT and CDR2 FQNNGV. This CDR3 has 13 amino acids. Trimming pared 6 bases from V and 5 bases from J, leaving 13 bases between. The CDR3 DNA reads TGTGCCAGCAGTTTTCCTGGGCGAACTGAAGCTTTCTTT. Its translation: CASSFPGRTEAFF.

This clonotype was observed a few times. The V call is TRBV5-4, the J call TRBJ2-7, with D unclear. The CDR3 is 14 residues long. Germline V gene lookup returns CDR1 SGHNT and CDR2 YYREEE (reference sequence). Trimming pared 0 bases from V and 1 base from J, leaving 8 bases between. The CDR3, as DNA: TGTGCCAGCAGCTTGGTCTACGGTTCCTACGAGCAGTACTTC. This gives the protein CASSLVYGSYEQYF.